This TCR beta chain appears in the sequencing data of a study of blood T cell repertoires in COVID-19. Recovered status applied to Cohort 3 donors who had two consecutive negative PCRs. It also applied to those with clearance or with symptom resolution. The germline V gene encodes CDR1 MNHEY and CDR2 SMNVEV (reference sequence). The V end lost 0 bases, the J end lost 6 bases, and 14 bases lay between the germline ends. This CDR3 spans 16 amino acids. Original handling: How many nucleated cells were present was estimated from reference gene primer amplification. TCRdb keeps only in-frame clones here, not all; method: immunoSEQ multiplex PCR. The V and J calls and clone size come from that table; D and trimming were worked out from the DNA. The data contain roughly 250,000 clones, about 90% of them singletons.

V gene TRBV27 combines with J gene TRBJ2-2; D is possibly TRBD1 (5 bases). Sequences were obtained from PBMCs or T cells enriched from blood (not recorded which). The receptor was isolated from a woman aged 18-29 years who had recovered from COVID-19. The CDR3 DNA is TGTGCCAGCAGTTTATCGTGGGGCAGGCTAGCCGGGGAGCTGTTTTTT. Translation: CASSLSWGRLAGELFF.